A single sample is the source of the 22 T cell receptor beta chains below, sequenced in a study of blood T cell repertoires in COVID-19 (dated by TCRdb to about 2020). Library creation used the immunoSEQ multiplex PCR assay. Here the immuneACCESS table is served through TCRdb, limited to in-frame sequences with V and J called. Missing clones are a known gap in these copies; in checked studies unresolved V genes cover under half, and the rest lacks a known reason. This sample lists a few hundred thousand clones; 70% to 90% were detected once. About 1.3% of the sample is held by the ten biggest clonotypes. The sample was PBMCs or T cells enriched from blood (not recorded which). The receptor source for this set is a man aged 30 to 45 who had recovered from COVID-19.

This sequence joins TRBV19 and TRBJ1-3, with 8 positions matching TRBD1. The germline CDR1 and CDR2 sequences are LNHDA and SQIVND (reference sequence). V dropped 6 bases and J dropped 2; count of bases not matched to a gene: 3. This CDR3 comprises 14 residues. Here the CDR3 reads CASRSDRAGNTIYF. CDR3 coding DNA: TGTGCCAGTAGGTCGGACAGGGCTGGAAACACCATATATTTT.

The CDR3 region is CASSLVAGQGDYEQYF. For the CDR3, the DNA is TGTGCCAGCAGCCTAGTGGCGGGACAGGGGGACTACGAGCAGTACTTC. The genes are TRBV7-2 and TRBJ2-7; 11 nucleotides align to TRBD1. Germline V lookup: CDR1 SGHTA, CDR2 FQGNSA. The CDR3 totals 16 residues. V gave up 5 bases and J gave up 3 bases; unmatched junction bases: 9. The variable domain in full, with the rest retrieved from reference TRBV7-2 and TRBJ2-7, is GAGVSQSPSNKVTEKGKDVELRCDPISGHTALYWYRQSLGQGLEFLIYFQGNSAPDKSGLPSDRFSAERTGGSVSTLTIQRTQQEDSAVYLCASSLVAGQGDYEQYFGPGTRLTVT.

The chain combines TRBV3-1 (or the pseudogene TRBV3-2) with TRBJ1-5; D possibly corresponds to TRBD1 (5 bases). Per the germline V gene, CDR1 is LGHDT and CDR2 is YNNKEL (reference sequence). The V end was cut by 3 bases, the J end by 3 bases, with 9 bases between. CDR3 size: 14 residues. The CDR3 spells CASSQGQINQPQHF. DNA for the CDR3: TGTGCCAGCAGCCAGGGGCAAATCAATCAGCCCCAGCATTTT.

This chain links TRBV5-1 with TRBJ1-2; 7 bases match TRBD1. The CDR3 has 13 residues. From germline, CDR1 is SGHRS and CDR2 YFSETQ. J lost 4 bases, V lost 5 bases, and 5 bases had no gene match. The CDR3 region has the DNA TGCGCCAGCAGAGTCGACAGGGCCTATGGCTACACCTTC. Protein: CASRVDRAYGYTF. Full variable domain (missing parts from reference TRBV5-1 and TRBJ1-2): KAGVTQTPRYLIKTRGQQVTLSCSPISGHRSVSWYQQTPGQGLQFLFEYFSETQRNKGNFPGRFSGRQFSNSRSEMNVSTLELGDSALYLCASRVDRAYGYTFGSGTRLTVV.

The chain combines TRBV9 with TRBJ2-3, with 7 bases matching TRBD1. The germline V gene has CDR1 SGDLS and CDR2 YYNGEE. The CDR3 is made up of 14 amino acids. V lost 3 bases and J lost 3; bases outside the gene matches: 4. The CDR3 is CASSERQGTDTQYF. DNA of the CDR3: TGTGCCAGCAGCGAACGACAGGGTACAGATACGCAGTATTTT. Full variable domain (missing parts from reference TRBV9 and TRBJ2-3): DSGVTQTPKHLITATGQRVTLRCSPRSGDLSVYWYQQSLDQGLQFLIQYYNGEERAKGNILERFSAQQFPDLHSELNLSSLELGDSALYFCASSERQGTDTQYFGPGTRLTVL.

The chain joins TRBV5-5 to TRBJ2-2; a possible D gene is TRBD1 (7 bases). Germline lookup yields CDR1 SGHKS and CDR2 YYEKEE (reference sequence). This CDR3 has 15 amino acids. The V end was cut by 5 bases, the J end by 1 base, with 12 bases between. In DNA form, the CDR3 reads TGTGCCAGCAGTTCGGGGGACAGGAACACCGGGGAGCTGTTTTTT. As protein: CASSSGDRNTGELFF. The full variable domain, its missing parts supplied by reference TRBV5-5 and TRBJ2-2, is DAGVTQSPTHLIKTRGQQVTLRCSPISGHKSVSWYQQVLGQGPQFIFQYYEKEERGRGNFPDRFSARQFPNYSSELNVNALLLGDSALYLCASSSGDRNTGELFFGEGSRLTVL.

For the CDR3, the DNA is TGTGCCAGCAGCCCACTCAGGACAGGGAACACCATATATTTT. This gives the protein CASSPLRTGNTIYF. The rearrangement links TRBV21-1 to TRBJ1-3; the table gives TRBD1 as D, unverified against the DNA. TRBV21-1 is a listed pseudogene. CDR3 length: 14 amino acids.

The chain employs TRBV11-2 and TRBJ2-1; 9 bases agree with TRBD2. Trimming at V came to 6 bases and at J to 6 bases, leaving 9 bases not matched to a gene. From germline, CDR1 is SGHAT and CDR2 FQNNGV. This CDR3 comprises 15 residues. CDR3 residues: CASRHPGLAVNEQFF. DNA for the CDR3: TGTGCCAGCAGGCATCCGGGACTAGCCGTCAATGAGCAGTTCTTC.

The chain recombines TRBV27 with TRBJ2-2, with 8 positions matching TRBD2. The CDR3 covers 15 residues. Germline V lookup: CDR1 MNHEY, CDR2 SMNVEV (reference sequence). Trimming removed 4 bases from V and 2 bases from J; junction bases left unmatched: 3. As DNA, the CDR3 is TGTGCCAGCAGTTGGACTAGCCCTAACACCGGGGAGCTGTTTTTT. It specifies CASSWTSPNTGELFF.

CDR3 amino acids: CASSLTGGSGANVLTF. The CDR3 bases are TGCGCCAGCAGCTTAACAGGGGGCTCTGGGGCCAACGTCCTGACTTTC. The chain has TRBV5-1 and TRBJ2-6; TRBD1 matches 8 bases. Germline CDR1 is SGHRS and CDR2 is YFSETQ. V gave up 2 bases and J gave up 0 bases; unmatched junction bases: 1. This CDR3 is built from 16 residues. Full variable domain (rest looked up from reference TRBV5-1 and TRBJ2-6): KAGVTQTPRYLIKTRGQQVTLSCSPISGHRSVSWYQQTPGQGLQFLFEYFSETQRNKGNFPGRFSGRQFSNSRSEMNVSTLELGDSALYLCASSLTGGSGANVLTFGAGSRLTVL.

The rearrangement joins TRBV29-1 to TRBJ2-3, with 11 bases lining up with TRBD2. The germline V gene encodes CDR1 SQVTM and CDR2 ANQGSEA. With 7 bases clipped from V and 5 bases from J, the junction kept 5 bases outside the gene matches. This CDR3 comprises 13 residues. The CDR3 coding sequence is TGCAGCGCGACTAGCGGGAATCAAGATACGCAGTATTTT. Translating gives CSATSGNQDTQYF.

This chain links TRBV18 with TRBJ2-1; weak D call: TRBD2 (5 bases). Trimming took off 5 bases at V and 6 bases at J, with 14 bases between the two ends. Germline CDR1 KGHSH, CDR2 LQKENI. The CDR3 is made up of 14 amino acids. The CDR3 reads CASSRRALVNEQFF. The CDR3 region has the DNA TGTGCCAGCTCAAGGCGGGCCCTCGTCAATGAGCAGTTCTTC.

The chain employs TRBV14 and TRBJ1-2; 7 bases map to TRBD1. The CDR3 sequence is 15 residues long. Germline V gives CDR1 SGHDN, CDR2 FVKESK. The V gene end was trimmed by 0 bases and the J gene end by 2 bases; junction bases not matched to a gene: 3. DNA for the CDR3: TGTGCCAGCAGCCAAGAAGGCAGGGGGAACTATGGCTACACCTTC. Translation gives CASSQEGRGNYGYTF.

This chain uses TRBV21-1 with TRBJ2-3; the DNA was not used to check the table's D call, TRBD1. TRBV21-1 is a documented pseudogene. CDR3 length: 23 amino acids. CDR3: CASSKKSFGFPGPRDSYTDTQYF. CDR3 DNA sequence: TGTGCCAGCAGCAAAAAGTCATTCGGGTTCCCGGGGCCCCGGGACAGTTACACAGATACGCAGTATTTT.

This clone was counted a few times. The chain is built from TRBV7-9 and TRBJ2-2; 7 bases line up with TRBD2. The CDR3 covers 15 residues. Germline CDR1 SEHNR, CDR2 FQNEAQ (reference sequence). The junction had 9 bases not matched to a gene; V was cut back by 5 bases and J by 6 bases. CDR3 region: CASSPSWGGPGELFF. The CDR3 DNA sequence: TGTGCCAGCAGCCCCAGTTGGGGGGGTCCCGGGGAGCTGTTTTTT.

The chain couples TRBV15 to TRBJ1-1; D gene uncertain. Per the germline V gene, CDR1 is LNHNV and CDR2 is YYDKDF (reference sequence). V was shortened by 1 base and J by 4 bases, with 4 bases between the two germline ends. The CDR3 is made up of 12 amino acids. Here the CDR3 DNA reads TGTGCCACCAGCAGAGGGGCCACTGAAGCTTTCTTT. It encodes CATSRGATEAFF.

This chain links TRBV29-1 with TRBJ1-4; D is uncertain. The length of the CDR3 is 13 residues. Trimming took off 1 base at V and 5 bases at J, with 8 bases between the two ends. Germline V gene lookup returns CDR1 SQVTM and CDR2 ANQGSEA. In nucleotides, the CDR3 is TGCAGCGTTGAAGTGTCAGTCAATGAAAAACTGTTTTTT. Translation gives CSVEVSVNEKLFF. The variable domain in full, with the rest retrieved from reference TRBV29-1 and TRBJ1-4, is SAVISQKPSRDICQRGTSLTIQCQVDSQVTMMFWYRQQPGQSLTLIATANQGSEATYESGFVIDKFPISRPNLTFSTLTVSNMSPEDSSIYLCSVEVSVNEKLFFGSGTQLSVL.

The rearrangement uses TRBV7-8 and TRBJ2-2; TRBD2 matches at 9 bases. After removal of 8 bases from V and 4 bases from J, the junction contained 14 bases not matched to a gene. The CDR3 is 17 residues long. Per the germline V gene, CDR1 is SGHVS and CDR2 is FQNEAQ. CDR3 amino acids: CASARRAGGLVTGELFF. The CDR3 nucleotides are TGTGCCAGCGCCAGGAGGGCGGGAGGGCTAGTCACCGGGGAGCTGTTTTTT.

CDR3 sequence (DNA): TGCGCCAGCAGCCAACAGGGTTTCACTGAAGCTTTCTTT. Translation gives CASSQQGFTEAFF. J is TRBJ1-1 and V is TRBV4-3; the D gene is possibly TRBD1 (5 bases). The CDR3 consists of 13 residues. CDR1 is LGHNA, CDR2 YSLEER, per germline. Deletions cut 2 bases from V and 4 bases from J, with 8 bases between.

The chain has TRBV4-1 and TRBJ2-3; D possibly corresponds to TRBD1 (6 bases). Germline V gene data show CDR1 as MGHRA and CDR2 as YSYEKL. Trimming removed 2 bases at V and 1 base at J, with 10 bases between. CDR3 length: 15 residues. The CDR3 nucleotides are TGCGCCAGCAGCCAACCAGGGGCCCGCACAGATACGCAGTATTTT. This translates into CASSQPGARTDTQYF.

This chain joins TRBV24-1 and TRBJ1-2; 8 nucleotides agree with TRBD1. The CDR3 is 14 amino acids. V was pared by 4 bases and J by 10 bases, with 10 bases of the junction left unmatched. Germline values: CDR1 KGHDR, CDR2 SFDVKD. The CDR3: CATSERGQGSDYTF. The CDR3 nucleotides are TGTGCCACCAGTGAAAGAGGACAGGGTAGTGACTACACCTTC.

The V call is TRBV28, the J call TRBJ2-1; 16 bases map to TRBD2. Germline lookup yields CDR1 MDHEN and CDR2 SYDVKM. The CDR3 extends over 23 amino acids. V lost 1 base and J lost 4; bases outside the gene matches: 19. CDR3 amino acids: CASSLSPQPYSGLAGGQYNEQFF. The CDR3 bases are TGTGCCAGCAGTTTATCCCCACAACCCTACTCGGGACTAGCGGGAGGGCAATACAATGAGCAGTTCTTC.